The clone carrying this T cell receptor (beta chain) was seen only a few times. Antigen specificity is unknown. The sample is drawn from a study of vaccination and CD4 T cells after COVID-19. Study-wide background: Median time from second vaccine dose to sampling was about 77 days (14 to 241).

Sequencing of the DNA from cultured CD4+ T cells was carried out with the Oncomine TCR Beta short-read assay. TCRdb ran MiXCR on the PCR reads and lists one entry per CDR3 protein. The sample lists about 7,800 distinct CDR3 sequences, roughly 60% occurring once. Treatment in this sample: approximately 10-day PBMC culture with coronavirus spike peptide pools or control peptides (ViraFEST assay). By negative selection, CD4+ T cells were isolated once culture had run for around ten days. CDR1 and CDR2 (germline): MNHNS, SASEGT. CDR3 length: 16 residues. Trimming removed 5 bases from V and 4 bases from J, with 17 bases in between.

Material: CD4+ T cells from blood, cultured in vitro. The origin of this receptor is a human donor who had recovered from COVID-19. The V and J genes are TRBV6-1 and TRBJ1-4; the D gene is possibly TRBD1 (5 bases). CDR3 sequence (DNA): TGTGCCAGCAGTCACCGGGAAGGGACGGATAATGAAAAACTGTTTTTT. Its translation: CASSHREGTDNEKLFF.